The clone carrying this TCR beta chain was seen many times. Its antigen is unknown. Regions amplified from RNA transcripts were the TCR beta CDR3 regions. An initial round of RT-PCR targeting the TCR CDR3 relied on the HTBI primer set. TCRdb called the multiplex PCR reads again in MiXCR, with one record for every CDR3 protein. Of approximately 400,000 distinct CDR3 sequences detected, 14% appear once; the ten largest clones hold around a fifth. The data derive from a study of T cells in Graves' hyperthyroidism and ophthalmopathy. In the study overall: Before any treatment, at initial diagnosis, peripheral blood was collected.

Study results and limitations: The model's output predicted ophthalmopathy at a median of about 6.5 months prior to onset.

The receptor's source is a woman aged 25 to 39 with Graves' ophthalmopathy. The sequenced sample consisted of blood.

Written as DNA, the CDR3 is TGTGCCAGCAGCTTAGCGACAGGGGCCGATTCTATAAGCTACGAGCAGTACTTC. Residues: CASSLATGADSISYEQYF. The V gene is TRBV7-6, the J gene TRBJ2-7; TRBD1 matches at 8 bases. The CDR3 is made up of 18 amino acids. The V gene's germline CDR1 is SGHVS and CDR2 FNYEAQ. Unmatched junction bases numbered 13, after V lost 0 bases and J lost 3 bases.